This T cell receptor beta chain was captured in a study of blood T cell repertoires in COVID-19. Study background: Samples of COVID-19 (acute and convalescent) were obtained from the United States, Italy and Spain. T cells, B-cell-depleted T cells, or PBMCs supplied cDNA or gDNA.

The authors' processing: Reference gene primer amplification in the assay estimated nucleated cell counts. The method was immunoSEQ multiplex PCR; TCRdb's version includes in-frame clones alone and lacks a portion of them. That table gives V, J and clone size, and the DNA gave D and trimming. The repertoire consists of about 270,000 clones, with 85% occurring once and the leading ten covering around 4%. The germline CDR1 and CDR2 sequences are SQVTM and ANQGSEA. Trimming at V came to 7 bases and at J to 6 bases, leaving 12 bases not matched to a gene. The CDR3 extends over 13 amino acids. Input material: peripheral blood. This clonotype was obtained from a woman in her forties or fifties with active or convalescent COVID-19. The chain has TRBV29-1 and TRBJ2-7; 7 nucleotides match TRBD1. CDR3 protein: CSGTGTAAGEQYF. The CDR3 DNA is TGCAGCGGGACCGGGACAGCAGCCGGCGAGCAGTACTTC.